This TCR beta chain comes out of a study of blood T cell repertoires in COVID-19. Study in general: Samples of COVID-19 (acute and convalescent) were obtained from the United States, Italy and Spain. Sample material is recorded as cDNA or gDNA derived from T cells, B-cell-depleted T cells, or PBMCs.

In the original workflow: Scientists estimated how many nucleated cells there were by amplifying reference gene primers. Method: immunoSEQ multiplex PCR; TCRdb's copy keeps in-frame clones and lacks some. V and J calls and clone size are as listed in that table; D and trimming were resolved from the DNA. Here the sample spans nearly 15,000 clones, about 77% being singletons. The CDR3 is 14 residues long. The V gene end was trimmed by 6 bases and the J gene end by 7 bases; junction bases not matched to a gene: 10. Germline V gives CDR1 KGHSH, CDR2 LQKENI. The J gene is TRBJ2-7, the V gene TRBV18; 9 bases agree with TRBD2. This TCR was recovered from a human donor in a cohort sampled during active COVID-19. The material sequenced was peripheral blood. The chain's CDR3 is CASSLAGSPEEQYF. CDR3 in DNA: TGTGCCAGCTCCCTAGCGGGGTCCCCCGAGGAGCAGTACTTC.